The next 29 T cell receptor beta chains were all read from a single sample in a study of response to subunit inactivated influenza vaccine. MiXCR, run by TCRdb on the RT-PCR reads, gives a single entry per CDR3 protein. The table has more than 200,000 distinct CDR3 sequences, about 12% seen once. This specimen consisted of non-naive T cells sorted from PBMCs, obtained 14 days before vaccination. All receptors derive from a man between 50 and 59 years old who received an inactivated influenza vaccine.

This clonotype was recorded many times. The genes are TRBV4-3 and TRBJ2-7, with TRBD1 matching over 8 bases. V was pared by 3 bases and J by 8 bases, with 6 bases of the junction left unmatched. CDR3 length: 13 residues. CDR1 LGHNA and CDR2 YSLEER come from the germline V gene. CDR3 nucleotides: TGCGCCAGCAGCCAGTCCACAGGGGGGAAGCAGTACTTC. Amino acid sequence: CASSQSTGGKQYF.

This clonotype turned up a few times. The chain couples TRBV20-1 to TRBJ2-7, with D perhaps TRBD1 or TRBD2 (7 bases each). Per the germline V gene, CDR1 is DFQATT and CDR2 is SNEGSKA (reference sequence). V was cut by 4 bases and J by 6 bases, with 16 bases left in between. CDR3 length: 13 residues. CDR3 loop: CSATAGGAGEQYF. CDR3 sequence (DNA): TGCAGTGCTACCGCAGGGGGGGCGGGCGAGCAGTACTTC.

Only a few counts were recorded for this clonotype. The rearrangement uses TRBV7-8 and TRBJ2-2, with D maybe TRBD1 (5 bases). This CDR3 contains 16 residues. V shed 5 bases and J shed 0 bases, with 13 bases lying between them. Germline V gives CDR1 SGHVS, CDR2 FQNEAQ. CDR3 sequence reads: CASSRYRSSNTGELFF. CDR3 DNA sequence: TGTGCCAGCAGCCGATACAGGTCTTCGAACACCGGGGAGCTGTTTTTT.

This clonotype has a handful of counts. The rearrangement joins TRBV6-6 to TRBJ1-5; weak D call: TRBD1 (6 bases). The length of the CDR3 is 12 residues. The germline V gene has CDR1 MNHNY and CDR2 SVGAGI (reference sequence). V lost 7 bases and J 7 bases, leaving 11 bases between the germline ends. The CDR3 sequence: CASMTGGQPQHF. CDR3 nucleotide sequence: TGTGCCAGCATGACAGGCGGGCAGCCCCAGCATTTT.

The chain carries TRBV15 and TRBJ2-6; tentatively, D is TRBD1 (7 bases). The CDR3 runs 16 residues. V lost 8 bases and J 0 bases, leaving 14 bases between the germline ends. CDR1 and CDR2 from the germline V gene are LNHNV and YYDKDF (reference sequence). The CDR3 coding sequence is TGTGCCACCGGGGGGACAGCCACCTCTGGGGCCAACGTCCTGACTTTC. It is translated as CATGGTATSGANVLTF. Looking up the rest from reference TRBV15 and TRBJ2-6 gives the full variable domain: DAMVIQNPRYQVTQFGKPVTLSCSQTLNHNVMYWYQQKSSQAPKLLFHYYDKDFNNEADTPDNFQSRRPNTSFCFLDIRSPGLGDTAMYLCATGGTATSGANVLTFGAGSRLTVL.

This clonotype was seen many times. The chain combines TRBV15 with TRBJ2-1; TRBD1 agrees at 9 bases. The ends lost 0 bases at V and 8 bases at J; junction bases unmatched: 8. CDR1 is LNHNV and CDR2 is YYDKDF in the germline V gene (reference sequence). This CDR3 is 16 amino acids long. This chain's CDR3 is CATSRDRDRVVHEQFF. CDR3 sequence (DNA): TGTGCCACCAGCAGAGACCGGGACAGGGTTGTCCATGAGCAGTTCTTC.

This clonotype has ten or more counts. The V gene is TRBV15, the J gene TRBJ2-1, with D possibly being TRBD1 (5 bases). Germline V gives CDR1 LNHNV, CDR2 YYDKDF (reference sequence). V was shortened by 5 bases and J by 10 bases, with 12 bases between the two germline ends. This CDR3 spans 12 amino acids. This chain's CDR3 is CATSGHKQEQFF. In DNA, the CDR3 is TGTGCCACCAGCGGACACAAGCAGGAGCAGTTCTTC.

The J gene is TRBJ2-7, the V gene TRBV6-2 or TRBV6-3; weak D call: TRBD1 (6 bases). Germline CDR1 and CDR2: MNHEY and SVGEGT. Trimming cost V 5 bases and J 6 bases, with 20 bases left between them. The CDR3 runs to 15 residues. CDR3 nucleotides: TGTGCCAGCAGTAAGATTAACAGGGTTTCAAGCGAGCAGTACTTC. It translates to CASSKINRVSSEQYF.

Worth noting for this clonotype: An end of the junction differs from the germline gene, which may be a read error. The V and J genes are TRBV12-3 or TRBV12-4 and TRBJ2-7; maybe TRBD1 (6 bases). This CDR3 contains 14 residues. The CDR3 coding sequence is TGTGCCACCAGTTTAGGGGGTACCTCCTACGAGCAGTACTTC. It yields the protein CATSLGGTSYEQYF.

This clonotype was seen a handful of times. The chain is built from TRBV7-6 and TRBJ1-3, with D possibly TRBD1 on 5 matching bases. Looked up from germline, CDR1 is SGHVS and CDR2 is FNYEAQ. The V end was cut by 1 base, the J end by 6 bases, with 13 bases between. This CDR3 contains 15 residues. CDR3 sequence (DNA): TGTGCCAGCAGCTTAGTCGGAGGGGAATTAAACACCATATATTTT. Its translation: CASSLVGGELNTIYF.

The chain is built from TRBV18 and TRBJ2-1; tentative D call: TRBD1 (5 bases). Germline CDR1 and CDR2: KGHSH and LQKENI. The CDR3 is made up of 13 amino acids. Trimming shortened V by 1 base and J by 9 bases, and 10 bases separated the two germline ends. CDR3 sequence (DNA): TGTGCCAGCTCACCACGCCCGCAGGGTGAGCAGTTCTTC. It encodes CASSPRPQGEQFF.

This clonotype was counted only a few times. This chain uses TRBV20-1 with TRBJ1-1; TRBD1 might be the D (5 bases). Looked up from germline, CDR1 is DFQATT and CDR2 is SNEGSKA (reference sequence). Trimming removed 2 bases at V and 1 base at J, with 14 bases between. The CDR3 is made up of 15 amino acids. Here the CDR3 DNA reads TGCAGTGCTAGACCTCAGGGAGGACAGAACACTGAAGCTTTCTTT. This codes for CSARPQGGQNTEAFF.

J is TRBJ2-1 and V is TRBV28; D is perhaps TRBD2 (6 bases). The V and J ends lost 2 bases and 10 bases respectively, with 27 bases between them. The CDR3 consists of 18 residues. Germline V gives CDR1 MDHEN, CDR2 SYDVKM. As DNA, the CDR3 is TGTGCCAGCAGTTTAGGGTCTCGTTGGGGGAGGTTGGTGCGGGAGCAGTTCTTC. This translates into CASSLGSRWGRLVREQFF.

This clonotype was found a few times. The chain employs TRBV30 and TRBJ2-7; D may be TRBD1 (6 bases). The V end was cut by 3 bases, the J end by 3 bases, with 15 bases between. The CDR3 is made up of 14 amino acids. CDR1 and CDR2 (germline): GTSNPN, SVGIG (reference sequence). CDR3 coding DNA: TGTGCCTGGAGAGGCCGGGACAAAGGCTACGAGCAGTACTTC. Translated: CAWRGRDKGYEQYF.

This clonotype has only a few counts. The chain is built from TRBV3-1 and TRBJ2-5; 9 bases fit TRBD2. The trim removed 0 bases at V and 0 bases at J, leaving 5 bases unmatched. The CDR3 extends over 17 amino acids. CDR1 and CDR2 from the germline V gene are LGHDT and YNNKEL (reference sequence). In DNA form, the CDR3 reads TGTGCCAGCAGCCAAGAACTGGGCGGGAGGGACCAAGAGACCCAGTACTTC. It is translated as CASSQELGGRDQETQYF.

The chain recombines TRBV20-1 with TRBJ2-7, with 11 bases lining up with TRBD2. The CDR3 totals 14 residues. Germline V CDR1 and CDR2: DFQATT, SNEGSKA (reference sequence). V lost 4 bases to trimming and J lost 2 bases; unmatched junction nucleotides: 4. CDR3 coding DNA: TGCAGTGCTACCGGGACTAGCGGAGCCTACGAGCAGTACTTC. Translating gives CSATGTSGAYEQYF.

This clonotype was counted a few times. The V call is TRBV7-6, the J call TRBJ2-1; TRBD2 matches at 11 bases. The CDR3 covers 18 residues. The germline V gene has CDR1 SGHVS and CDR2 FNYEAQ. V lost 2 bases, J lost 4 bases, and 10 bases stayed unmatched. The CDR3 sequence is CASSLNLAGGYVYNEQFF. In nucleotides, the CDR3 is TGTGCCAGCAGCTTAAACCTAGCGGGAGGATACGTATACAATGAGCAGTTCTTC.

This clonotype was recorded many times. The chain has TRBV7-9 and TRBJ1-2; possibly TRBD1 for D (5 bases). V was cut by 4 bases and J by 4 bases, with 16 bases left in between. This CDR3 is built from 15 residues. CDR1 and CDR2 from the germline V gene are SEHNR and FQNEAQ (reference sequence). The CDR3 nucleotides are TGTGCCAGCAGCTATGACCACAGGAGCCTCTATGGCTACACCTTC. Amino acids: CASSYDHRSLYGYTF.

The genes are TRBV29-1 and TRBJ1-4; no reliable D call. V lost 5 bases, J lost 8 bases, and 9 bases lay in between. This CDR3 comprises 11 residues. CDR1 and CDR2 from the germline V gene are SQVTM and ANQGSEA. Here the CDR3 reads CSVKIAEKLFF. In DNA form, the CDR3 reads TGCAGCGTTAAAATCGCAGAAAAACTGTTTTTT. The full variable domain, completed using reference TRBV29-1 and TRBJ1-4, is SAVISQKPSRDICQRGTSLTIQCQVDSQVTMMFWYRQQPGQSLTLIATANQGSEATYESGFVIDKFPISRPNLTFSTLTVSNMSPEDSSIYLCSVKIAEKLFFGSGTQLSVL.

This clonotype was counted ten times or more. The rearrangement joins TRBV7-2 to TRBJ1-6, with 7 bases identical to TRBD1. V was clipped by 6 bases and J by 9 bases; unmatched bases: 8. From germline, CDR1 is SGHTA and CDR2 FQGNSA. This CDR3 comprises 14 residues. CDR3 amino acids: CASRGQSTVSPLHF. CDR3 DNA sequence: TGTGCCAGCAGGGGACAGTCGACGGTTTCACCCCTCCACTTT.

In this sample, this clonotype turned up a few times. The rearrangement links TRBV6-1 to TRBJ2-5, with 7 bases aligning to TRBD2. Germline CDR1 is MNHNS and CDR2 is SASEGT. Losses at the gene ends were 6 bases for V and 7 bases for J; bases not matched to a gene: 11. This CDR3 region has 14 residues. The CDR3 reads CASRPLAETSTQYF. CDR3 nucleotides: TGTGCCAGCAGACCTCTAGCGGAAACTTCGACCCAGTACTTC.

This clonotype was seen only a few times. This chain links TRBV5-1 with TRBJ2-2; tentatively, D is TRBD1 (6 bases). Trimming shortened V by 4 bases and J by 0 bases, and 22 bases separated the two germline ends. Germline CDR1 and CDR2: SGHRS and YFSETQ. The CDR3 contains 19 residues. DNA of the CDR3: TGCGCCAGCAGCCCCGGACAGCCCGAGCCCGGCACGAACACCGGGGAGCTGTTTTTT. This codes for CASSPGQPEPGTNTGELFF.

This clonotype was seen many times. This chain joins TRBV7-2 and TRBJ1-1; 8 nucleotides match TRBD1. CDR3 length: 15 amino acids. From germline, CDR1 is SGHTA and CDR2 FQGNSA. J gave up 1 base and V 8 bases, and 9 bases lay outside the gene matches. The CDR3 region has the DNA TGTGCCAGCGGGCGTACAGGGGGGGGGAACACTGAAGCTTTCTTT. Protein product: CASGRTGGGNTEAFF. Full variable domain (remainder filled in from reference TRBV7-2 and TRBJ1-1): GAGVSQSPSNKVTEKGKDVELRCDPISGHTALYWYRQSLGQGLEFLIYFQGNSAPDKSGLPSDRFSAERTGGSVSTLTIQRTQQEDSAVYLCASGRTGGGNTEAFFGQGTRLTVV.

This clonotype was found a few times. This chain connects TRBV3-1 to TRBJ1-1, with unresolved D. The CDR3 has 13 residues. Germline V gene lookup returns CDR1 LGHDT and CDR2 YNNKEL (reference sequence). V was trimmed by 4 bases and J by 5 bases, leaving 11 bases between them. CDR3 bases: TGTGCCAGCAGCCCGACTGGGCAAACTGAAGCTTTCTTT. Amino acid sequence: CASSPTGQTEAFF.

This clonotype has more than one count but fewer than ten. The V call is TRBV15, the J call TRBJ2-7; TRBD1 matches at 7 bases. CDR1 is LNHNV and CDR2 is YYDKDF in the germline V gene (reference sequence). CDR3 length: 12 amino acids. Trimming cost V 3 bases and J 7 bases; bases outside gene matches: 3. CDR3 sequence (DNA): TGTGCCACCAGCAGCGTCAGGGGGGAGCAGTACTTC. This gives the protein CATSSVRGEQYF.

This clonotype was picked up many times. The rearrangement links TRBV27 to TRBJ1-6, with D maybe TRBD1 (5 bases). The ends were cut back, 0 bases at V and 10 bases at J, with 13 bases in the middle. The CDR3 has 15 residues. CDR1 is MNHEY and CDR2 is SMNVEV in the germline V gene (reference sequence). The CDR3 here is CASSLSEGLGSPLHF. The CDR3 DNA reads TGTGCCAGCAGTTTATCGGAGGGGCTGGGGTCACCCCTCCACTTT.

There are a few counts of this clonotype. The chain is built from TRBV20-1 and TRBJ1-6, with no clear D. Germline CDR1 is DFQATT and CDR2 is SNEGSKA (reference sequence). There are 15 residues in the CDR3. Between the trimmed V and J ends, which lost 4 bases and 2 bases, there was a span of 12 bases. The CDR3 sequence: CSATGPRTYNSPLHF. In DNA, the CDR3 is TGCAGTGCTACCGGACCAAGGACCTATAATTCACCCCTCCACTTT.

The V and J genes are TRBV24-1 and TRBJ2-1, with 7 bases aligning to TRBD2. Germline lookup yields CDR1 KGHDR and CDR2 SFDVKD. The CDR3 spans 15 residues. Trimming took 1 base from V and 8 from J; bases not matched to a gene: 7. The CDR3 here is CATSDFRGGQDEQFF. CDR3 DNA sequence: TGTGCCACCAGTGATTTTAGGGGAGGGCAGGATGAGCAGTTCTTC.

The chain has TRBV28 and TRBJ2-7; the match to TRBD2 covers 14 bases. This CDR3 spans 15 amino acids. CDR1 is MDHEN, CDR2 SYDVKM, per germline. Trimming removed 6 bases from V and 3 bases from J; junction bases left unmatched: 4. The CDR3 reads CASSGTSGGHYEQYF. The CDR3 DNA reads TGTGCCAGCAGCGGGACTAGCGGGGGCCACTACGAGCAGTACTTC.